This T cell receptor (beta chain) derives from a study of shared clonotypes between healthy human individuals. Naive CD8 cells, CD45RO-negative and positively selected for CCR7, excluded terminally differentiated effector memory CD45RA+ cells. The CDR3 is made up of 19 amino acids. Deletions cut 5 bases from V and 3 bases from J, with 26 bases between. CDR1 is LNHDA, CDR2 SQIVND, per germline (reference sequence). Here immunoSEQ multiplex PCR was the method, and the copy in TCRdb shows in-frame clones only, minus some. Of approximately 590,000 clones in the sample, about 95% are singletons; the top ten hold 0.11%.

The gene calls are TRBV19 and TRBJ1-5; D uncertain. The receptor was isolated from a woman between 25 and 40 years old in good health. Sequencing used naive CD8+ T cells sorted from blood. For the CDR3, the DNA is TGTGCCAGTAGTGCCGACATGACCGGAGGATCAAGATCCAATCAGCCCCAGCATTTT. This gives the protein CASSADMTGGSRSNQPQHF.